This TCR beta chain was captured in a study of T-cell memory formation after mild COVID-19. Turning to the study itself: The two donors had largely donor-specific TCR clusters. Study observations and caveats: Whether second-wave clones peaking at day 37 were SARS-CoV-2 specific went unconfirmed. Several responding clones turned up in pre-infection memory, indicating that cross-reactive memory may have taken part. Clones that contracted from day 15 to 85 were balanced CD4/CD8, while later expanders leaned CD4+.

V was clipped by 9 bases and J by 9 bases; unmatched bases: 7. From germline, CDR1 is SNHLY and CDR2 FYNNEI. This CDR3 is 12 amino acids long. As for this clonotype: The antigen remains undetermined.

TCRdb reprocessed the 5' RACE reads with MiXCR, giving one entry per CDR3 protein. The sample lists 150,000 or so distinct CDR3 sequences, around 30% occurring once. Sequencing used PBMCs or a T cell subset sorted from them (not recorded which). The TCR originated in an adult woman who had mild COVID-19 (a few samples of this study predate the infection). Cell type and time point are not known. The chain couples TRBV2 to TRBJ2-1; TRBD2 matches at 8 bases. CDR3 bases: TGTGCCAGTTCAAGCGGGAGAGGTGAGCAGTTCTTC. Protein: CASSSGRGEQFF.